The clone carrying this T cell receptor (beta chain) showed up just a few times. This entry is derived from a study of T-cell reconstitution after alpha-beta-depleted transplantation in children. As it was prepared, the TCRbeta library received unique molecular identifiers. TCRdb used MiXCR to reprocess the PCR reads, holding one entry per CDR3 protein. Altogether over 550,000 distinct CDR3 sequences are present, under 12% being singletons, with the ten largest covering around 4%. This CDR3 region has 15 residues. Trimming took off 5 bases at V and 0 bases at J, with 8 bases between the two ends. The germline V gene has CDR1 MNHEY and CDR2 SMNVEV (reference sequence).

J is TRBJ2-6 and V is TRBV27; TRBD1 is a possible D gene (5 bases). This sample comprised PBMCs from the stem cell graft donor, obtained from the stem cell graft. The source is a human donor who donated a stem cell graft to a child with acute myeloid leukemia. The CDR3 loop reads CASSKQASGANVLTF. DNA of the CDR3: TGTGCCAGCAGTAAACAGGCCTCTGGGGCCAACGTCCTGACTTTC. The whole variable domain, filled in from reference TRBV27 and TRBJ2-6, reads EAQVTQNPRYLITVTGKKLTVTCSQNMNHEYMSWYRQDPGLGLRQIYYSMNVEVTDKGDVPEGYKVSRKEKRNFPLILESPSPNQTSLYFCASSKQASGANVLTFGAGSRLTVL.